This TCR beta chain derives from a study of blood T cells in healthy people across ages. Turning to the study itself: Using template switching, researchers captured about one barcoded beta molecule for each two T cells.

Findings of the study overall: Possibly confounding the expanded clonotype changes was the fact that donor CMV status was unknown. As age increased, TCR beta diversity per million T cells fell in a roughly linear fashion. The study found TCR beta diversity correlated strongly with naive T cell percentage.

CDR3 length: 15 residues. V lost 1 base, J lost 0 bases, and 9 bases lay in between. Germline V gene sequence: CDR1 MGHRA, CDR2 YSYEKL. Next came a second PCR, run for 7 to 11 cycles, which used a sample-barcoded 5' primer along with a J-beta primer mix. Via MiXCR, TCRdb re-called the 5' RACE reads, giving one row per CDR3 protein. The data show about 1.5 million distinct CDR3 sequences, 35% to 45% seen once. This clonotype showed up many times. What it recognizes is unknown. The source is a woman aged 18-35 years in good health. Input material: blood. This rearrangement joins TRBV4-1 to TRBJ1-2, with D unresolved. The CDR3 region is CASSQVRGTNYGYTF. CDR3 nucleotides: TGCGCCAGCAGCCAAGTCCGAGGGACTAACTATGGCTACACCTTC.